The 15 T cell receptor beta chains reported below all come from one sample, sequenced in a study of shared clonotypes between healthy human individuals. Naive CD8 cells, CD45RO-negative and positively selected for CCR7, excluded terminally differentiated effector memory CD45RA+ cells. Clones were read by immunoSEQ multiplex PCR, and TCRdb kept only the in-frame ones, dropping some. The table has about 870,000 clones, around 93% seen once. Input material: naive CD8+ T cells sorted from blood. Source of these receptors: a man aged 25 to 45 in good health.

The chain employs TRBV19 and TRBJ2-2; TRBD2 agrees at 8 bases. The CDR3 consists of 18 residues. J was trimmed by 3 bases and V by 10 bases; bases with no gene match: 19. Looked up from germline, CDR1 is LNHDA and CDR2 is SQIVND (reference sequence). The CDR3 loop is CATSRVAQRERDTGELFF. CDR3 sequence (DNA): TGTGCCACCTCCCGGGTTGCCCAGCGGGAGCGTGACACCGGGGAGCTGTTTTTT.

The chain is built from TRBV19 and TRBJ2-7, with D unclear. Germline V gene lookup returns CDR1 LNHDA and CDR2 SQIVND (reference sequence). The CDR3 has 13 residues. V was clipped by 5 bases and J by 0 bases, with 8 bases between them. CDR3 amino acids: CASSGSSSYEQYF. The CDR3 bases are TGTGCCAGTAGTGGGTCTAGCTCCTACGAGCAGTACTTC.

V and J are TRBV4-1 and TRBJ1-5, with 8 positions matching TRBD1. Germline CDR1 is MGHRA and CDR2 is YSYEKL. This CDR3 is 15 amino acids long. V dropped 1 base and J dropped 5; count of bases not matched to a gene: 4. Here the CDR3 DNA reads TGCGCCAGCAGCCAAGGGACAGGGCCTGATCAGCCCCAGCATTTT. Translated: CASSQGTGPDQPQHF.

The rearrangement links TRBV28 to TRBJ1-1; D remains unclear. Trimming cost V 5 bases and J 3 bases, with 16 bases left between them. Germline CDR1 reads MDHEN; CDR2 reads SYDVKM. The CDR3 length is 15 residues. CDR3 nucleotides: TGTGCCAGCAGTCCGACTCAGGAAAAGGACACTGAAGCTTTCTTT. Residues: CASSPTQEKDTEAFF.

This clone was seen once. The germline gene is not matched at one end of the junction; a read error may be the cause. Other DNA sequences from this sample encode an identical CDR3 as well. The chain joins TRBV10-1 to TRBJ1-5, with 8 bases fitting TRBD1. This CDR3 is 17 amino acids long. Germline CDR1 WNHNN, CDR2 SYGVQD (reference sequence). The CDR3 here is CASSEPDRAYSNQPQHF. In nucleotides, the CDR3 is TGCGCCAGCAGTGAGCCGGACAGGGCGTATAGCAATCAGCCCCAACATTTT.

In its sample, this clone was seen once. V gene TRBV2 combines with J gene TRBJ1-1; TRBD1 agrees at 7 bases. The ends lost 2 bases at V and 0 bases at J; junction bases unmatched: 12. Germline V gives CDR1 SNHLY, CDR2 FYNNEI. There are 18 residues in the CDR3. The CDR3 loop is CASSELGWTGGMNTEAFF. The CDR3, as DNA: TGTGCCAGCAGTGAATTGGGATGGACAGGCGGAATGAACACTGAAGCTTTCTTT.

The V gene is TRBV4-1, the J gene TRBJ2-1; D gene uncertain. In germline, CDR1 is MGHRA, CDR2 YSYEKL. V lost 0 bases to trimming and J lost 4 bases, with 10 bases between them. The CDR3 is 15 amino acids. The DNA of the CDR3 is TGCGCCAGCAGCCAAGATTCCACATTATACAATGAGCAGTTCTTC. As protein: CASSQDSTLYNEQFF.

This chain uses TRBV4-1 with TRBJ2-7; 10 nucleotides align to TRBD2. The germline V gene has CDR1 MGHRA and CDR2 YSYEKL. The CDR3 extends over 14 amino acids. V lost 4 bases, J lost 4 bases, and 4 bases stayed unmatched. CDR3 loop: CASSLEAGGYEQYF. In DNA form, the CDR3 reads TGCGCCAGCAGCCTCGAAGCGGGAGGGTACGAGCAGTACTTC.

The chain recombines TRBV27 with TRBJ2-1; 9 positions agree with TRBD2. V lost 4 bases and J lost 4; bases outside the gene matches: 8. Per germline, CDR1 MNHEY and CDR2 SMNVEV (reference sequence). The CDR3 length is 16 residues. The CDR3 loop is CASSSIAGVRYNEQFF. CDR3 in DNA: TGTGCCAGCAGTTCGATAGCGGGAGTAAGGTACAATGAGCAGTTCTTC.

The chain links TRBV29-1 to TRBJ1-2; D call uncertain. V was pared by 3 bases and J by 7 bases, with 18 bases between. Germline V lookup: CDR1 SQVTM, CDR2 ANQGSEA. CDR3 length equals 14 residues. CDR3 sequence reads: CSVDPPALRGGYTF. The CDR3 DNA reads TGCAGCGTTGACCCCCCGGCCCTCCGCGGTGGCTACACCTTC.

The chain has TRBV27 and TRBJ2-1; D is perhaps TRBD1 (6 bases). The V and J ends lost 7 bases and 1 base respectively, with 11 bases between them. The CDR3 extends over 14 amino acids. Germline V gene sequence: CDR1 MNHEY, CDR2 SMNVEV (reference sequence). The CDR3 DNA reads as TGTGCCAGCAAATGGACAGATTCCTACAATGAGCAGTTCTTC. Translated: CASKWTDSYNEQFF.

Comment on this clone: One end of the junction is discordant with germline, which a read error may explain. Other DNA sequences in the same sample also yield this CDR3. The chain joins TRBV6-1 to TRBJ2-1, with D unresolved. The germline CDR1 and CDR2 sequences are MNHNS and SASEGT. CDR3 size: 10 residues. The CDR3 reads CASRDNEQFF. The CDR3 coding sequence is TGCGCCAGTCGAGACAATGAGCAGTTCTTC.

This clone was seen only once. CDR3 residues: CASSWASPGYEQYF. CDR3 DNA: TGTGCCAGCAGTTGGGCCTCCCCGGGCTACGAGCAGTACTTC. V gene TRBV28 combines with J gene TRBJ2-7; D is unclear. V lost 4 bases and J lost 3, with 13 bases in between. Germline lookup yields CDR1 MDHEN and CDR2 SYDVKM. This CDR3 comprises 14 residues.

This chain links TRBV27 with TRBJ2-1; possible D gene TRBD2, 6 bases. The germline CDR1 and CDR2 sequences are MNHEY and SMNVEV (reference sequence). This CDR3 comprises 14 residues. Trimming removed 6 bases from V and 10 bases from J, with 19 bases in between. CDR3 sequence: CASSRAGTTREQFF. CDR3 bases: TGTGCCAGCAGCCGGGCGGGGACGACCCGGGAGCAGTTCTTC.

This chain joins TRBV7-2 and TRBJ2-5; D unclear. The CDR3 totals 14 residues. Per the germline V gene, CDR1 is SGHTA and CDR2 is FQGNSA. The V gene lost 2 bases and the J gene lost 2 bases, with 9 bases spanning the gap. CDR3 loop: CASSLSPRQETQYF. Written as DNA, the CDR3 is TGTGCCAGCAGCTTATCGCCGAGGCAAGAGACCCAGTACTTC.